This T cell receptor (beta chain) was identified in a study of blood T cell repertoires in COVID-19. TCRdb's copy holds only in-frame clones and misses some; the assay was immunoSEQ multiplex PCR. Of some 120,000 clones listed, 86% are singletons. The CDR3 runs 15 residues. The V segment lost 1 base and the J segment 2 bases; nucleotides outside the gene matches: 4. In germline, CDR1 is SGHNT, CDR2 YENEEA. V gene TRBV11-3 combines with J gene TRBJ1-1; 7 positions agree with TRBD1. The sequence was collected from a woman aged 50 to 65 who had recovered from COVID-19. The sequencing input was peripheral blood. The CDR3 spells CASSLAGQRNTEAFF. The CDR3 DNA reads TGTGCCAGCAGCTTAGCGGGACAGCGAAACACTGAAGCTTTCTTT.